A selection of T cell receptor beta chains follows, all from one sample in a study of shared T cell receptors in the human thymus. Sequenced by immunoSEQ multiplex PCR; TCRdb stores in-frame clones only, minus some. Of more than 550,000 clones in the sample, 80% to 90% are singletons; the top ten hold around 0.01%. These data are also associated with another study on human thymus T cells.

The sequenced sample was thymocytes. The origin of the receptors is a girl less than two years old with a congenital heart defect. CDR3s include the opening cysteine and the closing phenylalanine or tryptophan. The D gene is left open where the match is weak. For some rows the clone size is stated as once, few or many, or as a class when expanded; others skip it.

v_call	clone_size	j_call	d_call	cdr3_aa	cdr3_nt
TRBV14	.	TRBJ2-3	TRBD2	CASSVTSGGLDTQYF	TGTGCCAGCAGCGTCACTAGCGGGGGGTTAGATACGCAGTATTTT
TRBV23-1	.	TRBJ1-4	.	CASSQSSREWEKLFF	TGCGCCAGCAGTCAATCTAGTCGTGAATGGGAAAAACTGTTTTTT
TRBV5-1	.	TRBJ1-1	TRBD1	CASSLGQGAKGTEAFF	TGCGCCAGCAGCTTGGGGCAGGGGGCAAAGGGCACTGAAGCTTTCTTT
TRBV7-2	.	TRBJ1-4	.	CASSHREDPPTNEKLFF	TGTGCCAGCAGCCACCGGGAAGACCCCCCAACTAATGAAAAACTGTTTTTT
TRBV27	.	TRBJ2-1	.	CASSLLLRGGGVRTKQFF	TGTGCCAGCAGTTTACTTCTAAGGGGGGGCGGTGTAAGGACTAAACAGTTCTTC
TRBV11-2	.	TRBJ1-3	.	CASTSRGRRDTIYF	TGTGCCAGCACCTCCAGGGGTAGGAGAGACACCATATATTTT
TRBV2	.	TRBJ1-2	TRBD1	CASSPGQGGYGYTF	TGTGCCAGCAGTCCGGGACAGGGGGGCTATGGCTACACCTTC
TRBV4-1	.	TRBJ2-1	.	CASSLSGSRASYNEQFF	TGCGCCAGCAGCCTTAGCGGCTCCCGGGCTTCCTACAATGAGCAGTTCTTC
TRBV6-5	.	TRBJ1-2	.	CASSTGSGYTF	TGTGCCAGCTCCACGGGAAGTGGCTACACCTTC
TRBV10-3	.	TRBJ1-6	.	CAISESDHGGNNSPLHF	TGTGCCATCAGTGAGTCCGACCATGGGGGGAATAATTCACCCCTCCACTTT
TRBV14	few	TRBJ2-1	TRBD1	CASSTQTADRGCEQFF	TGTGCCAGCAGCACCCAGACAGCGGACAGGGGTTGTGAGCAGTTCTTC
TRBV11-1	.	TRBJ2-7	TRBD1	CASSKTGTGVLGQYF	TGTGCCAGCAGCAAAACCGGGACAGGTGTCCTCGGGCAGTACTTC
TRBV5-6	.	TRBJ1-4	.	CASSLVSGHNEKLFF	TGTGCCAGCAGCTTGGTTTCAGGTCATAATGAAAAACTGTTTTTT
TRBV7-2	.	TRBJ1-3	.	CASSPQAGNTIYF	TGTGCCAGCAGCCCGCAGGCTGGAAACACCATATATTTT
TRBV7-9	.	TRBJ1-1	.	CASSFPLWFGNTEAFF	TGTGCCAGCAGCTTTCCCCTATGGTTTGGGAACACTGAAGCTTTCTTT
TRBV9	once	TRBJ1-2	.	CASSAIDLYGYTF	TGTGCCAGCAGCGCGATCGATCTATATGGCTACACCTTC
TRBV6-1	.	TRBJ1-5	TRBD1	CATDADRDHQPQHF	TGTGCCACCGACGCGGACAGGGATCATCAGCCCCAGCATTTT
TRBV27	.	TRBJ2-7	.	CASRETGFYEQYF	TGTGCCAGCAGGGAGACAGGTTTCTACGAGCAGTACTTC
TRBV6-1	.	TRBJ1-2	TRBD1	CASSEEDRQGTNYGYTF	TGTGCCAGCAGTGAAGAAGACAGACAGGGGACTAACTATGGCTACACCTTC
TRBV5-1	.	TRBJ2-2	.	CASSLGQLGLFF	TGCGCCAGCAGCTTGGGACAGCTTGGGCTGTTTTTT
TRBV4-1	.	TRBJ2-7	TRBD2	CASSQASGGTYEQYF	TGCGCCAGCAGCCAGGCTAGCGGGGGCACCTACGAGCAGTACTTC
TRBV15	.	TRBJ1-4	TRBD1	CATSRPRDSFNEKLFF	TGTGCCACCAGCAGGCCGAGGGACAGCTTTAATGAAAAACTGTTTTTT
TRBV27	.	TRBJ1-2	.	CASSLGPAPNYGYTF	TGTGCCAGCAGTTTAGGGCCTGCGCCGAACTATGGCTACACCTTC
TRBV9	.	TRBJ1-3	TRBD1	CASSAVGTGPSSGNTIYF	TGTGCCAGCAGCGCCGTGGGGACAGGACCCTCTTCTGGAAACACCATATATTTT
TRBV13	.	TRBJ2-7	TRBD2	CASSRSRGGTYEQYF	TGTGCCAGCAGCCGAAGTCGCGGGGGGACCTACGAGCAGTACTTC
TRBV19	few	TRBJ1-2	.	CATASGECYGYTF	TGTGCCACCGCCTCAGGGGAATGTTATGGCTACACCTTC
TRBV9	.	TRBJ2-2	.	CASSEGPGPKLNTGELFF	TGTGCCAGCAGCGAGGGGCCCGGGCCCAAGTTAAACACCGGGGAGCTGTTTTTT
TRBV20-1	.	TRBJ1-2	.	CSVPYGYTF	TGCAGTGTTCCATATGGCTACACCTTC
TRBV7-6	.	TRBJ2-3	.	CASSLKGGPTDTQYF	TGTGCCAGCAGCTTAAAGGGGGGGCCCACAGATACGCAGTATTTT
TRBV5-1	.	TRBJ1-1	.	CASTGHQNTEAFF	TGCGCCAGCACGGGACATCAGAACACTGAAGCTTTCTTT
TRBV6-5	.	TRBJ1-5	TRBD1	CASRVRTGNQPQHF	TGTGCCAGCAGGGTCAGGACAGGGAATCAGCCCCAGCATTTT
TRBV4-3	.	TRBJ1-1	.	CASSQARRGGEAFF	TGCGCCAGCAGCCAAGCTCGCCGGGGGGGTGAAGCTTTCTTT